These 16 T cell receptor beta chains were sequenced from one sample in a study of PD-1 blockade in mismatch repair-deficient tumors. The table came from immunoSEQ multiplex PCR; TCRdb's copy has only in-frame clones and leaves some out. The sample records around 23,000 clones, around 80% being singletons. This material consisted of peripheral blood, taken 12 weeks after starting pembrolizumab. The source is an adult with mismatch repair-deficient cancer.

This clone occurred once. Here the CDR3 reads CASSPTGESGNTIYF. In DNA, the CDR3 is TGCGCCAGCAGTCCTACAGGAGAGTCTGGAAACACCATATATTTT. This rearrangement joins TRBV5-1 to TRBJ1-3; TRBD1 might be the D (5 bases). CDR1 and CDR2 from the germline V gene are SGHRS and YFSETQ. V lost 5 bases and J lost 1, with 13 bases in between. The CDR3 consists of 15 residues. Variable domain in full (rest from reference TRBV5-1 and TRBJ1-3): KAGVTQTPRYLIKTRGQQVTLSCSPISGHRSVSWYQQTPGQGLQFLFEYFSETQRNKGNFPGRFSGRQFSNSRSEMNVSTLELGDSALYLCASSPTGESGNTIYFGEGSWLTVV.

This clone was picked up one time. The rearrangement uses TRBV6-4 and TRBJ2-2; TRBD2 agrees at 12 bases. Looked up from germline, CDR1 is MRHNA and CDR2 is SNTAGT. J lost 3 bases, V lost 2 bases, and 1 base had no gene match. The CDR3 has 16 residues. CDR3 protein: CASSDRLAGDTGELFF. Here the CDR3 DNA reads TGTGCCAGCAGTGACAGACTAGCGGGAGACACCGGGGAGCTGTTTTTT.

This rearrangement joins TRBV4-1 to TRBJ2-5, with 12 bases fitting TRBD2. V was clipped by 1 base and J by 7 bases; unmatched bases: 13. The CDR3 contains 18 residues. The V gene's germline CDR1 is MGHRA and CDR2 YSYEKL. The CDR3 is CASSQAGTSGRRDGTQYF. The CDR3 nucleotides are TGCGCCAGCAGCCAAGCCGGGACTAGCGGGCGTCGAGATGGGACCCAGTACTTC.

The rearrangement uses TRBV5-4 and TRBJ1-1; tentatively, D is TRBD1 (6 bases). Deletions cut 3 bases from V and 1 base from J, with 10 bases between. CDR1 and CDR2 from the germline V gene are SGHNT and YYREEE (reference sequence). The CDR3 length is 14 residues. In DNA form, the CDR3 reads TGTGCCAGCAGCTCTATGGACAGGAACACTGAAGCTTTCTTT. This gives the protein CASSSMDRNTEAFF.

The chain uses TRBV25-1 and TRBJ1-4; a possible D gene is TRBD1 (6 bases). Trimming stripped 3 bases from V and 5 bases from J, with 10 bases between. Germline V gene data show CDR1 as MGHDK and CDR2 as SYGVNS. This CDR3 contains 14 residues. This CDR3 reads CASSEGAPNEKLFF. CDR3 coding DNA: TGTGCCAGCAGTGAGGGGGCCCCGAATGAAAAACTGTTTTTT.

The rearrangement links TRBV2 to TRBJ2-4; TRBD2 is a possible D gene (5 bases). The CDR3 contains 11 residues. V was shortened by 4 bases and J by 15 bases, with 13 bases between the two germline ends. Germline V gives CDR1 SNHLY, CDR2 FYNNEI. This CDR3 is CASSAGEGRYF. DNA for the CDR3: TGTGCCAGCAGTGCGGGCGAGGGAAGGTACTTC.

The chain recombines TRBV14 with TRBJ1-3, with no clear D. Per the germline V gene, CDR1 is SGHDN and CDR2 is FVKESK. The V end was cut by 8 bases, the J end by 2 bases, with 13 bases between. The CDR3 has 14 amino acids. The CDR3: CASVGRKAGNTIYF. The CDR3 DNA reads as TGTGCCAGCGTCGGGAGGAAGGCTGGAAACACCATATATTTT. Using reference TRBV14 and TRBJ1-3 for the parts outside the CDR3, the full variable domain is EAGVTQFPSHSVIEKGQTVTLRCDPISGHDNLYWYRRVMGKEIKFLLHFVKESKQDESGMPNNRFLAERTGGTYSTLKVQPAELEDSGVYFCASVGRKAGNTIYFGEGSWLTVV.

The chain combines TRBV2 with TRBJ1-2; no reliable D call. Trimming removed 6 bases from V and 5 bases from J, with 10 bases in between. The CDR3 has 12 residues. Germline CDR1 SNHLY, CDR2 FYNNEI. For the CDR3, the DNA is TGTGCCAGCAGGGAGAAATTTTATGGCTACACCTTC. It yields the protein CASREKFYGYTF. Full variable domain (remainder filled in from reference TRBV2 and TRBJ1-2): EPEVTQTPSHQVTQMGQEVILRCVPISNHLYFYWYRQILGQKVEFLVSFYNNEISEKSEIFDDQFSVERPDGSNFTLKIRSTKLEDSAMYFCASREKFYGYTFGSGTRLTVV.

J is TRBJ2-7 and V is TRBV9, with 7 positions matching TRBD2. CDR1 and CDR2 (germline): SGDLS, YYNGEE. V dropped 3 bases and J dropped 4; count of bases not matched to a gene: 13. The CDR3 covers 16 residues. CDR3 DNA: TGTGCCAGCAGCGCCGGGGAGGCGGGAGACGGTTACGAGCAGTACTTC. This translates into CASSAGEAGDGYEQYF.

The CDR3 nucleotides read TGTGCCAGCAGTTACCTGGGACTAGCGGGAGCAGATACGCAGTATTTT. Its protein product is CASSYLGLAGADTQYF. The chain is built from TRBV6-5 and TRBJ2-3; TRBD2 agrees at 14 bases. Germline values: CDR1 MNHEY, CDR2 SVGAGI. The CDR3 extends over 16 amino acids. V gave up 2 bases and J gave up 4 bases; unmatched junction bases: 2.

This sequence joins TRBV27 and TRBJ1-3, with TRBD1 identical over 10 bases. Germline V gene lookup returns CDR1 MNHEY and CDR2 SMNVEV (reference sequence). This CDR3 is built from 15 residues. The trim removed 6 bases at V and 2 bases at J, leaving 4 bases unmatched. The CDR3 loop is CASSPDRGPGNTIYF. CDR3 nucleotides: TGTGCCAGCAGCCCCGACAGGGGGCCTGGAAACACCATATATTTT.

The chain has TRBV5-1 and TRBJ2-1; D remains unclear. The ends were cut back, 0 bases at V and 9 bases at J, with 16 bases in the middle. Per germline, CDR1 SGHRS and CDR2 YFSETQ. The CDR3 contains 15 residues. The CDR3 sequence: CASSLGPIGVREQFF. The CDR3 coding sequence is TGCGCCAGCAGCTTGGGCCCGATCGGAGTGCGTGAGCAGTTCTTC.

This clone came up once. The CDR3 is CASKPGGADGKNIQYF. The CDR3 DNA sequence: TGTGCCAGCAAGCCAGGGGGCGCCGATGGCAAAAACATTCAGTACTTC. The chain couples TRBV21-1 to TRBJ2-4; TRBD1 is taken as the D call from the table, unchecked against the DNA. TRBV21-1 is shown as a pseudogene. This CDR3 is 16 amino acids long.

This clone was detected only once. The chain employs TRBV29-1 and TRBJ2-1, with 10 bases matching TRBD2. Germline loops: CDR1 SQVTM, CDR2 ANQGSEA. The CDR3 is 19 amino acids. J was trimmed by 5 bases and V by 3 bases; bases with no gene match: 19. The CDR3 DNA sequence: TGCAGCGTTGATTGGTTGGCTAGCGGGAGAGAGGGTAGGGACAATGAGCAGTTCTTC. Translation gives CSVDWLASGREGRDNEQFF.

The chain employs TRBV25-1 and TRBJ2-5; a possible D gene is TRBD1 (5 bases). The V gene's germline CDR1 is MGHDK and CDR2 SYGVNS. The V and J ends lost 4 bases and 5 bases respectively, with 14 bases between them. CDR3 length: 14 residues. The CDR3 sequence: CASSVLSGKETQYF. Written as DNA, the CDR3 is TGTGCCAGCAGTGTATTGTCAGGGAAGGAGACCCAGTACTTC. The variable domain in full, with the rest retrieved from reference TRBV25-1 and TRBJ2-5, is EADIYQTPRYLVIGTGKKITLECSQTMGHDKMYWYQQDPGMELHLIHYSYGVNSTEKGDLSSESTVSRIRTEHFPLTLESARPSHTSQYLCASSVLSGKETQYFGPGTRLLVL.

This clone appeared once. The chain couples TRBV29-1 to TRBJ2-1, with TRBD2 matching 14 bases. Germline CDR1 SQVTM, CDR2 ANQGSEA. This CDR3 has 16 residues. With V trimmed by 4 bases and J by 6 bases, 8 bases remained unmatched. The CDR3 spells CSVGLDGTSGSNEQFF. Here the CDR3 DNA reads TGCAGCGTTGGCTTGGACGGGACTAGCGGGAGCAATGAGCAGTTCTTC.